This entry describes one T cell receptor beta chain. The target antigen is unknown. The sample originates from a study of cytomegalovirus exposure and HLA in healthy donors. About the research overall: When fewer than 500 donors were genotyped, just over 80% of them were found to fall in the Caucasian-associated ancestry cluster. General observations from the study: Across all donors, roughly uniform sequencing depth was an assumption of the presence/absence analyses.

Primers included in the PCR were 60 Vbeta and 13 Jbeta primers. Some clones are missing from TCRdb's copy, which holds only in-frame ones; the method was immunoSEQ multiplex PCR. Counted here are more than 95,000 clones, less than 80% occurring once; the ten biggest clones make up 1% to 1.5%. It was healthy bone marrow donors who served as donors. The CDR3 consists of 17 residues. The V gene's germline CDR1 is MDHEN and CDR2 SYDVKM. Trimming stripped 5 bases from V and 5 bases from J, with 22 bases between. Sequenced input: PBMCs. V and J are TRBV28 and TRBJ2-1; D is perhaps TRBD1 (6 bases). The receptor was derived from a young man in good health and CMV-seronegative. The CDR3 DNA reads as TGTGCCAGCAGTCCCATGGGGGCAGGGGTGGTCCACAATGAGCAGTTCTTC. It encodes CASSPMGAGVVHNEQFF.